The table lists the clone carrying this T cell receptor (beta chain) with a few counts. Antigen specificity is unknown. All of the isolated RNA was reverse transcribed, so expressed TCRB transcripts were sequenced. Some clones are missing from TCRdb's copy, which holds only in-frame ones; the method was immunoSEQ multiplex PCR. The table lists fewer than 550,000 clones, over 10% of them singletons, with about 0.042% in the top ten. Donors underwent one heparinised blood draw, around 100 mL on average. V lost 7 bases to trimming and J lost 0 bases, with 10 bases between them. Germline values: CDR1 SQVTM, CDR2 ANQGSEA. The CDR3 is 12 amino acids. These data belong to a study of beta chain features in type 1 diabetes. General study points: A greater similarity of naive, central memory and Treg TCRB repertoires was seen among patients than among healthy donors. Reads derived from cDNA could over-represent cells showing high TCR expression. The question left open here concerned HLA type influencing TCRB rearrangement.

This TCR was recovered from a woman between 18 and 30 years old in good health. The sequenced sample consisted of naive CD4+ T cells from blood. This chain uses TRBV29-1 with TRBJ2-7; D gene ambiguous. This CDR3 is CSAKQSSYEQYV. DNA of the CDR3: TGCAGCGCCAAACAGAGCTCCTACGAGCAGTACGTC.